These 22 T cell receptor beta chains were all obtained from the same sample, sequenced in a study of blood T cell repertoires in COVID-19. Method: immunoSEQ multiplex PCR; TCRdb's copy keeps in-frame clones and lacks some. This table holds roughly 250,000 clones, roughly 86% found once. The sample consisted of PBMCs or T cells enriched from blood (not recorded which). The receptors were sampled from a woman aged 50 to 60 who had recovered from COVID-19.

The genes are TRBV6-5 and TRBJ2-3; 7 bases match TRBD1. The CDR3 is 14 residues long. With 7 bases clipped from V and 7 bases from J, the junction kept 11 bases outside the gene matches. Germline V CDR1 and CDR2: MNHEY, SVGAGI. The CDR3 reads CASKTGQRLNTQYF. CDR3 nucleotides: TGTGCCAGCAAGACGGGACAGAGATTGAATACGCAGTATTTT.

Only one count was recorded for this clone. The chain has TRBV7-8 and TRBJ2-3; 11 nucleotides line up with TRBD2. This CDR3 region has 16 residues. The V gene end was trimmed by 4 bases and the J gene end by 2 bases; junction bases not matched to a gene: 5. Germline loops: CDR1 SGHVS, CDR2 FQNEAQ. The CDR3 nucleotides read TGTGCCAGCAGCTCTCGACTAGCGGGGTTCACAGATACGCAGTATTTT. Amino acids: CASSSRLAGFTDTQYF.

The chain is built from TRBV4-3 and TRBJ1-3; D is possibly TRBD1 (6 bases). CDR3 length equals 18 residues. CDR1 LGHNA and CDR2 YSLEER come from the germline V gene. With 0 bases removed from V and 0 bases from J, the gap between germline ends came to 15 bases. CDR3 DNA: TGCGCCAGCAGCCAAGACTGGTCAGGGGCGTCCTCTGGAAACACCATATATTTT. It encodes CASSQDWSGASSGNTIYF.

The rearrangement links TRBV27 to TRBJ1-1, with D perhaps matching TRBD1 (5 bases). The CDR3 runs to 15 residues. V was cut by 5 bases and J by 0 bases, with 13 bases left in between. From germline, CDR1 is MNHEY and CDR2 SMNVEV (reference sequence). The CDR3 here is CASSPALTVNTEAFF. The CDR3 nucleotides are TGTGCCAGCAGTCCAGCCCTGACAGTGAACACTGAAGCTTTCTTT.

By share, this clone counts as medium-sized. V is TRBV2 and J is TRBJ1-6; 8 bases fit TRBD1. CDR3 length: 15 amino acids. The V and J ends lost 5 bases and 7 bases, in that order; junction bases with no gene match: 7. Per the germline V gene, CDR1 is SNHLY and CDR2 is FYNNEI. The CDR3 bases are TGTGCCAGCAGTCCGGACAGGGTGGTAAATTCACCCCTCCACTTT. The encoded protein is CASSPDRVVNSPLHF.

J is TRBJ1-5 and V is TRBV4-1; the D gene is possibly TRBD1 (6 bases). Trimming pared 1 base from V and 9 bases from J, leaving 19 bases between. Germline V lookup: CDR1 MGHRA, CDR2 YSYEKL. The CDR3 runs 16 residues. The CDR3 bases are TGCGCCAGCAGCCAAGTTACAGGGTGGCTGGCGGGGCCCCAGCATTTT. Translation gives CASSQVTGWLAGPQHF.

This rearrangement joins TRBV7-8 to TRBJ2-7, with 10 nucleotides matching TRBD2. V shed 3 bases, J shed 4 bases, and the junction held 12 bases outside the gene matches. Germline V gene lookup returns CDR1 SGHVS and CDR2 FQNEAQ. The CDR3 has 17 residues. CDR3 nucleotides: TGTGCCAGCAGCTTCCGGGCTAGCGGGAGCACAAAGTACGAGCAGTACTTC. This codes for CASSFRASGSTKYEQYF.

The J gene is TRBJ2-5, the V gene TRBV6-2 or TRBV6-3; D remains unclear. Germline V CDR1 and CDR2: MNHEY, SVGEGT. The CDR3 is 13 amino acids. V gave up 5 bases and J gave up 5 bases, with 12 bases separating them. The CDR3 nucleotides read TGTGCCAGCAGTCGCCCGACGAGGGAGACCCAGTACTTC. Translation gives CASSRPTRETQYF.

The V gene is TRBV5-8, the J gene TRBJ1-5; no clear D gene. This CDR3 has 13 residues. The V and J ends lost 4 bases and 11 bases respectively, with 16 bases between them. The germline V gene encodes CDR1 SGHTS and CDR2 YDEGEE. The CDR3 spells CASSPTRSGAQHF. The DNA for the CDR3 is TGTGCCAGCAGCCCTACTCGAAGCGGAGCCCAGCATTTT.

This chain uses TRBV4-3 with TRBJ2-3, with TRBD2 matching over 9 bases. This CDR3 is 15 amino acids long. Germline V lookup: CDR1 LGHNA, CDR2 YSLEER. The V and J ends lost 1 base and 7 bases, in that order; junction bases with no gene match: 6. As DNA, the CDR3 is TGCGCCAGCAGCCAAGGGGTTAGCGGGAGTTATACGCAGTATTTT. Its protein is CASSQGVSGSYTQYF.

The CDR3 reads CASSRSGNGNTIYF. In DNA form, the CDR3 reads TGCGCCAGCAGTCGGTCGGGGAACGGAAACACCATATATTTT. The gene calls are TRBV23-1 and TRBJ1-3; D is unresolved. TRBV23-1 qualifies as an ORF whose function is uncertain. V was clipped by 4 bases and J by 4 bases, with 11 bases between them. The CDR3 is 14 residues long.

This clone was seen a handful of times. This chain uses TRBV28 with TRBJ1-5; maybe TRBD1 (6 bases). V dropped 6 bases and J dropped 4 bases, with 16 bases sitting between them. The CDR3 is made up of 15 amino acids. Germline-derived CDR1 and CDR2 are MDHEN and SYDVKM. CDR3 in DNA: TGTGCCAGCAGCGAAAGTACAGGGACGAATCAGCCCCAGCATTTT. Protein sequence: CASSESTGTNQPQHF.

The V call is TRBV7-6, the J call TRBJ2-7; TRBD1 matches at 7 bases. From germline, CDR1 is SGHVS and CDR2 FNYEAQ. V was clipped by 2 bases and J by 3 bases; unmatched bases: 1. The CDR3 has 13 residues. CDR3 in amino acids: CASSLNRGYEQYF. For the CDR3, the DNA is TGTGCCAGCAGCTTAAACAGGGGCTACGAGCAGTACTTC.

CDR3 sequence reads: CASSQGQGYGYTF. For the CDR3, the DNA is TGTGCCAGCAGTCAGGGACAGGGTTATGGCTACACCTTC. The chain recombines TRBV28 with TRBJ1-2, with 9 positions matching TRBD1. The V gene's germline CDR1 is MDHEN and CDR2 SYDVKM. This CDR3 has 13 residues. V lost 5 bases to trimming and J lost 5 bases; unmatched junction nucleotides: 3.

The chain is built from TRBV27 and TRBJ2-3; tentatively, D is TRBD2 (6 bases). The CDR3 runs 14 residues. Germline V gene data show CDR1 as MNHEY and CDR2 as SMNVEV (reference sequence). V gave up 5 bases and J gave up 2 bases, with 11 bases separating them. The CDR3 bases are TGTGCCAGCAGTCCTGGACTACCCACAGATACGCAGTATTTT. Translation gives CASSPGLPTDTQYF.

The chain employs TRBV28 and TRBJ2-1, with 7 nucleotides matching TRBD1. This CDR3 region has 12 residues. Germline V lookup: CDR1 MDHEN, CDR2 SYDVKM. V gave up 6 bases and J gave up 10 bases; unmatched junction bases: 6. CDR3 bases: TGTGCCAGCAGCCTTACAGGGGCAGAGCAGTTCTTC. Protein: CASSLTGAEQFF.

The J gene is TRBJ1-1, the V gene TRBV19; 9 bases map to TRBD1. The CDR3 totals 14 residues. J was trimmed by 3 bases and V by 6 bases; bases with no gene match: 5. Per the germline V gene, CDR1 is LNHDA and CDR2 is SQIVND (reference sequence). The chain's CDR3 is CASRIQGAHTEAFF. Here the CDR3 DNA reads TGTGCCAGTAGAATACAGGGGGCGCACACTGAAGCTTTCTTT. Looking up the rest from reference TRBV19 and TRBJ1-1 gives the full variable domain: DGGITQSPKYLFRKEGQNVTLSCEQNLNHDAMYWYRQDPGQGLRLIYYSQIVNDFQKGDIAEGYSVSREKKESFPLTVTSAQKNPTAFYLCASRIQGAHTEAFFGQGTRLTVV.

This chain uses TRBV7-9 with TRBJ2-2; 10 nucleotides agree with TRBD2. Germline values: CDR1 SEHNR, CDR2 FQNEAQ (reference sequence). With V trimmed by 7 bases and J by 6 bases, 14 bases remained unmatched. The CDR3 extends over 17 amino acids. This CDR3 is CASTPRELAGVAGELFF. CDR3 in DNA: TGTGCCAGCACCCCCAGGGAGCTAGCGGGAGTGGCCGGGGAGCTGTTTTTT. Complete variable domain (other parts from reference TRBV7-9 and TRBJ2-2): DTGVSQNPRHKITKRGQNVTFRCDPISEHNRLYWYRQTLGQGPEFLTYFQNEAQLEKSRLLSDRFSAERPKGSFSTLEIQRTEQGDSAMYLCASTPRELAGVAGELFFGEGSRLTVL.

This clone was detected once. The rearrangement links TRBV11-3 to TRBJ2-5, with a possible D match to TRBD1 (7 bases). The CDR3 consists of 14 residues. The V end lost 5 bases, the J end lost 2 bases, and 12 bases lay between the germline ends. Per the germline V gene, CDR1 is SGHNT and CDR2 is YENEEA. The CDR3: CASSAGTEQETQYF. The CDR3 DNA follows: TGTGCCAGCAGCGCGGGGACAGAGCAAGAGACCCAGTACTTC.

The genes are TRBV9 and TRBJ1-4; D remains unclear. From germline, CDR1 is SGDLS and CDR2 YYNGEE. The germline V and J ends were trimmed by 0 bases and 5 bases, with 11 bases remaining between them. This CDR3 contains 15 residues. The CDR3 spells CASSVGPILNEKLFF. The CDR3 DNA is TGTGCCAGCAGCGTAGGGCCTATACTAAATGAAAAACTGTTTTTT.

The chain links TRBV6-1 to TRBJ1-2, with a tentative D call TRBD1 (6 bases). Per germline, CDR1 MNHNS and CDR2 SASEGT. V lost 2 bases and J lost 4, with 8 bases in between. This CDR3 spans 13 amino acids. The CDR3 reads CASSERGTYGYTF. CDR3 bases: TGTGCCAGCAGTGAAAGGGGGACCTATGGCTACACCTTC.

V gene TRBV7-9 combines with J gene TRBJ2-1, with 7 bases matching TRBD2. Trimming at V came to 4 bases and at J to 3 bases, leaving 9 bases not matched to a gene. Germline V lookup: CDR1 SEHNR, CDR2 FQNEAQ (reference sequence). The CDR3 contains 16 residues. Here the CDR3 DNA reads TGTGCCAGCAGCTGGAGGGAGGGGTTAGGCTACAATGAGCAGTTCTTC. Amino acids: CASSWREGLGYNEQFF. The entire variable domain, with the rest obtained from reference TRBV7-9 and TRBJ2-1, is as follows: DTGVSQNPRHKITKRGQNVTFRCDPISEHNRLYWYRQTLGQGPEFLTYFQNEAQLEKSRLLSDRFSAERPKGSFSTLEIQRTEQGDSAMYLCASSWREGLGYNEQFFGPGTRLTVL.